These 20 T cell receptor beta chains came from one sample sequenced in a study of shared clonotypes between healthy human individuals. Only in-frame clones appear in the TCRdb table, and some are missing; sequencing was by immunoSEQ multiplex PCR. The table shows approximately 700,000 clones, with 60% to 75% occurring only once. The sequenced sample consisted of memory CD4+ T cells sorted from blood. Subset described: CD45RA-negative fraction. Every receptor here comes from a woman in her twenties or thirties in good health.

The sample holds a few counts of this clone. CDR3: CASSTGTGDEKLFF. The CDR3 DNA reads as TGTGCCAGCAGCACAGGGACAGGGGATGAAAAACTGTTTTTT. The chain recombines TRBV9 with TRBJ1-4, with 10 bases lining up with TRBD1. Germline CDR1 SGDLS, CDR2 YYNGEE. J was trimmed by 6 bases and V by 4 bases; bases with no gene match: 3. CDR3 size: 14 residues.

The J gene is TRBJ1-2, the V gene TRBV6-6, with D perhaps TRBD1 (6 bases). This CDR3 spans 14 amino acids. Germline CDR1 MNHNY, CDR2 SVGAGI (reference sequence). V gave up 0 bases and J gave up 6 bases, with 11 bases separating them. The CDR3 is CASSYSRGGDGYTF. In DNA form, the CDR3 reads TGTGCCAGCAGTTACTCCCGGGGGGGCGATGGCTACACCTTC.

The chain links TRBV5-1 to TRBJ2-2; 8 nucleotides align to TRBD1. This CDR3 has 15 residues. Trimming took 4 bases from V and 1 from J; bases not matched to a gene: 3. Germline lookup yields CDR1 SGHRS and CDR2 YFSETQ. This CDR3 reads CASSVGTGNTGELFF. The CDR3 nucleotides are TGCGCCAGCAGCGTAGGGACAGGGAACACCGGGGAGCTGTTTTTT.

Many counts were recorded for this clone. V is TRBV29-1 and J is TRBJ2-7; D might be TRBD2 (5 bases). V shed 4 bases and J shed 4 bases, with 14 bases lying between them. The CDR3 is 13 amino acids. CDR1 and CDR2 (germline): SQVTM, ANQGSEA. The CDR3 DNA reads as TGCAGCGTTGGTGGAGGTGAGAGGTACGAGCAGTACTTC. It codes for CSVGGGERYEQYF.

The CDR3 nucleotides are TGTGCCAGTAGTACCCGGACAGGGGCGAGCACAGATACGCAGTATTTT. This sequence encodes CASSTRTGASTDTQYF. This rearrangement joins TRBV19 to TRBJ2-3; 9 nucleotides align to TRBD1. J was trimmed by 0 bases and V by 4 bases; bases with no gene match: 5. The germline V gene has CDR1 LNHDA and CDR2 SQIVND (reference sequence). CDR3 length equals 16 residues.

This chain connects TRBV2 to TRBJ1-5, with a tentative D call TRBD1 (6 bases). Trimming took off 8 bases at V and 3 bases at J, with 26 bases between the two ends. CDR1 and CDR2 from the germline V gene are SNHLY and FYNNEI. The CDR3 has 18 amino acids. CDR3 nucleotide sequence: TGTGCCAGCTCTACTTCAAACAGGGAGTCCGTATTCAATCAGCCCCAGCATTTT. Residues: CASSTSNRESVFNQPQHF.

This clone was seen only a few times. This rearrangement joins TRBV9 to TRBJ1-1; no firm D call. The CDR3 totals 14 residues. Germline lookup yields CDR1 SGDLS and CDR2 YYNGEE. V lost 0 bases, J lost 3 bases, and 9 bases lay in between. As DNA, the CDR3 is TGTGCCAGCAGCGTAGCCTCAAGCTACACTGAAGCTTTCTTT. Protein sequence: CASSVASSYTEAFF. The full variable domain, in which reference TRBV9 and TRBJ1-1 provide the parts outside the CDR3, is DSGVTQTPKHLITATGQRVTLRCSPRSGDLSVYWYQQSLDQGLQFLIQYYNGEERAKGNILERFSAQQFPDLHSELNLSSLELGDSALYFCASSVASSYTEAFFGQGTRLTVV.

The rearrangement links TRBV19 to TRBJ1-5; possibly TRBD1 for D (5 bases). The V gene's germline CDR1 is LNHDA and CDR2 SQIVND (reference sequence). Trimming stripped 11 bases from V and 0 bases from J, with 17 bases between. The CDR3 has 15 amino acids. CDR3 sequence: CASQGVKYSNQPQHF. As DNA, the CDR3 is TGTGCCTCCCAAGGGGTAAAGTATAGCAATCAGCCCCAGCATTTT.

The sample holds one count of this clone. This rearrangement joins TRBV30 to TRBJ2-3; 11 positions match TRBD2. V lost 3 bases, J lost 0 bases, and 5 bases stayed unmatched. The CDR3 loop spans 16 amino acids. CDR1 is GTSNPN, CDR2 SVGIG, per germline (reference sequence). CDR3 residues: CAWSVTSGASTDTQYF. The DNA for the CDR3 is TGTGCCTGGAGCGTGACTAGCGGGGCTAGCACAGATACGCAGTATTTT.

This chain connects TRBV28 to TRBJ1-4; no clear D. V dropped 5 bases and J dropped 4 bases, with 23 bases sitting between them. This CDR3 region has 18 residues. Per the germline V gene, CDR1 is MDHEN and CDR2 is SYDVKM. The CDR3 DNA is TGTGCCAGCAGTAGTGCGGCCTCGGGAGGCGTTCTTAATGAAAAACTGTTTTTT. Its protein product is CASSSAASGGVLNEKLFF.

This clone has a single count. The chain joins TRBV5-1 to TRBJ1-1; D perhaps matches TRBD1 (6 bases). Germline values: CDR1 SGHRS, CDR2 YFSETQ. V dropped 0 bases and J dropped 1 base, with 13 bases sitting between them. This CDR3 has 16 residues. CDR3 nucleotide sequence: TGCGCCAGCAGCTTGGGGGACAACGTGGGGAACACTGAAGCTTTCTTT. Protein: CASSLGDNVGNTEAFF. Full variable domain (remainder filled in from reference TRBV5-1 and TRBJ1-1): KAGVTQTPRYLIKTRGQQVTLSCSPISGHRSVSWYQQTPGQGLQFLFEYFSETQRNKGNFPGRFSGRQFSNSRSEMNVSTLELGDSALYLCASSLGDNVGNTEAFFGQGTRLTVV.

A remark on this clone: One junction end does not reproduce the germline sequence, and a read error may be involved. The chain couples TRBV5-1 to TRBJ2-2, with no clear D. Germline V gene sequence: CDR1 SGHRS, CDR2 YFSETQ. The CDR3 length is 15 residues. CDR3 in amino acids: CASSLLGIDTGELFF. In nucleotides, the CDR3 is TGCGCCAGCAGCTTATTGGGGATAGACACTGGGGAGCTGTTTTTT.

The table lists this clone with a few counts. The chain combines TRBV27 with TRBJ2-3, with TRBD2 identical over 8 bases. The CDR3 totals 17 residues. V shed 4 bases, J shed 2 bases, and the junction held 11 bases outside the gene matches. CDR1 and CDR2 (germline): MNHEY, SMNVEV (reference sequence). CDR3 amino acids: CASSSTGTRQPTDTQYF. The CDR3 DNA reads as TGTGCCAGCAGTTCAACCGGGACTAGACAGCCCACAGATACGCAGTATTTT.

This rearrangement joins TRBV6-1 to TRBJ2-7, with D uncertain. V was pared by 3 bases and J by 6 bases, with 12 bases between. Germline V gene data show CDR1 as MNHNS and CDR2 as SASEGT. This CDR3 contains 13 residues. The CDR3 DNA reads TGTGCCAGCAGTGACCGGGCTCTACTCGAGCAGTACTTC. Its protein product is CASSDRALLEQYF.

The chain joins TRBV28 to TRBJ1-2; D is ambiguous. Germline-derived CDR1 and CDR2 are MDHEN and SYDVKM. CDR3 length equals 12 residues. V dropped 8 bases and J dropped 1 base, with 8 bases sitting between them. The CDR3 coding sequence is TGTGCCAGCGGACCGTTTAACTATGGCTACACCTTC. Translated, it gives CASGPFNYGYTF.

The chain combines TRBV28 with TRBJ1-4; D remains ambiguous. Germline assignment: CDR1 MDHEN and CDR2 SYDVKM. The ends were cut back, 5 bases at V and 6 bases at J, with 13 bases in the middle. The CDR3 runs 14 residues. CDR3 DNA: TGTGCCAGCAGTCAACCTGGGAAGGATGAAAAACTGTTTTTT. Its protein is CASSQPGKDEKLFF.

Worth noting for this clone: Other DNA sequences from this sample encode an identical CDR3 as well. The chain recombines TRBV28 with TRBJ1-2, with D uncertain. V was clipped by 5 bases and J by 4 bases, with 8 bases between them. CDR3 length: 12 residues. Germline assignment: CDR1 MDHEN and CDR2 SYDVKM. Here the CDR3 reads CASSLDTYGYTF. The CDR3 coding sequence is TGTGCCAGCAGTCTTGACACCTATGGCTACACCTTC.

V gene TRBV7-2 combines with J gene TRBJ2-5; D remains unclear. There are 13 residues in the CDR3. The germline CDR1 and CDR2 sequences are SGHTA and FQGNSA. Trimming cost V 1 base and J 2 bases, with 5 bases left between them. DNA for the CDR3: TGTGCCAGCAGCTTAGTGGGACAAGAGACCCAGTACTTC. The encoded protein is CASSLVGQETQYF.

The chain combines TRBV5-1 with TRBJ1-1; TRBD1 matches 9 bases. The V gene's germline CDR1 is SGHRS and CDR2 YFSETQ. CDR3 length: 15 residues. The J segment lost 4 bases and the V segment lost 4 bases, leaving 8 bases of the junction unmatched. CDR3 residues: CASSASGTGITEAFF. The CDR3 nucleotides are TGCGCCAGCAGCGCCTCCGGGACAGGGATCACTGAAGCTTTCTTT.

CDR3: CASSQVSSYEQYF. The CDR3 DNA sequence: TGTGCCAGCAGCCAAGTATCCAGCTACGAGCAGTACTTC. This chain joins TRBV14 and TRBJ2-7; D not certain. Germline CDR1 reads SGHDN; CDR2 reads FVKESK. The CDR3 consists of 13 residues. V was shortened by 1 base and J by 3 bases, with 7 bases between the two germline ends.